These 29 T cell receptor beta chains originate from one sample sequenced in a study of blood T cell repertoires in COVID-19 (dated by TCRdb to about 2020). Receptors were amplified or captured by the immunoSEQ multiplex PCR assay. The table comes from immuneACCESS by way of TCRdb, which keeps in-frame sequences with V and J called. Part of the clones is missing from these tables; in studies checked, under half for an unresolved V gene and the rest for unknown reasons. The sample records hundreds of thousands of clones, around 84% of which are singletons. The ten largest clones take up 2% to 3% of the sample. The specimen sequenced was PBMCs or T cells enriched from blood (not recorded which). The source of these receptors is a woman between 45 and 65 years old who had recovered from COVID-19.

As to this clone: The germline gene is not matched at one end of the junction; a read error may be the cause. This chain joins TRBV2 and TRBJ2-4; TRBD2 aligns across 11 bases. The length of the CDR3 is 16 residues. Germline values: CDR1 SNHLY, CDR2 FYNNEI. CDR3 coding DNA: TGTGCCTGCAGTCGACTAGCGGGGTTAGCCAAAAACATTCAGTACTTC. The encoded protein is CACSRLAGLAKNIQYF.

The rearrangement joins TRBV29-1 to TRBJ1-4, with TRBD1 identical over 8 bases. This CDR3 is built from 13 residues. V was clipped by 6 bases and J by 0 bases; unmatched bases: 0. Per germline, CDR1 SQVTM and CDR2 ANQGSEA. CDR3 sequence: CSVGQATNEKLFF. Here the CDR3 DNA reads TGCAGCGTGGGACAGGCAACTAATGAAAAACTGTTTTTT.

The genes are TRBV13 and TRBJ2-3; TRBD2 matches 9 bases. V shed 7 bases, J shed 3 bases, and the junction held 8 bases outside the gene matches. CDR1 is PRHDT, CDR2 FYEKMQ, per germline (reference sequence). The CDR3 length is 15 residues. The CDR3: CASNLALAGTDTQYF. The DNA for the CDR3 is TGTGCCAGCAACTTGGCACTAGCGGGTACAGATACGCAGTATTTT.

The chain combines TRBV9 with TRBJ1-2, with 8 bases that match TRBD1. CDR3 size: 15 residues. J lost 7 bases, V lost 0 bases, and 8 bases had no gene match. Per the germline V gene, CDR1 is SGDLS and CDR2 is YYNGEE. CDR3 bases: TGTGCCAGCAGCGTAGTTCTGACAGGGGAAGGTGGCTACACCTTC. This codes for CASSVVLTGEGGYTF.

The chain recombines TRBV19 with TRBJ2-1, with 10 bases fitting TRBD1. The germline V gene has CDR1 LNHDA and CDR2 SQIVND (reference sequence). The junction had 12 bases not matched to a gene; V was cut back by 4 bases and J by 6 bases. The CDR3 totals 17 residues. CDR3 in amino acids: CASSTRQGASPRNEQFF. The DNA for the CDR3 is TGTGCCAGTAGTACCAGACAGGGGGCTTCGCCTCGCAATGAGCAGTTCTTC.

J is TRBJ1-2 and V is TRBV7-9, with D unclear. Per the germline V gene, CDR1 is SEHNR and CDR2 is FQNEAQ (reference sequence). CDR3 size: 13 residues. V dropped 5 bases and J dropped 4 bases, with 11 bases sitting between them. The CDR3 DNA reads TGTGCCAGCAGCCGAGACATGATCTATGGCTACACCTTC. Translation gives CASSRDMIYGYTF. The full variable domain, its missing parts supplied by reference TRBV7-9 and TRBJ1-2, is DTGVSQNPRHKITKRGQNVTFRCDPISEHNRLYWYRQTLGQGPEFLTYFQNEAQLEKSRLLSDRFSAERPKGSFSTLEIQRTEQGDSAMYLCASSRDMIYGYTFGSGTRLTVV.

This clone was recorded only once. The chain recombines TRBV29-1 with TRBJ2-3; D is unclear. In germline, CDR1 is SQVTM, CDR2 ANQGSEA. V was pared by 5 bases and J by 2 bases, with 2 bases between. The CDR3 is 10 residues long. CDR3 nucleotide sequence: TGCAGCGTTCTCACAGATACGCAGTATTTT. Translating it yields CSVLTDTQYF.

This chain links TRBV28 with TRBJ2-7, with D unclear. Germline V CDR1 and CDR2: MDHEN, SYDVKM. Between the trimmed V and J ends, which lost 5 bases and 0 bases, there was a span of 11 bases. The length of the CDR3 is 14 residues. This CDR3 is CASSDSPSSYEQYF. CDR3 sequence (DNA): TGTGCCAGCAGTGACTCGCCGAGCTCCTACGAGCAGTACTTC.

The V gene is TRBV5-5, the J gene TRBJ2-7, with 9 bases lining up with TRBD1. The germline V gene has CDR1 SGHKS and CDR2 YYEKEE (reference sequence). The CDR3 has 15 residues. V shed 1 base, J shed 5 bases, and the junction held 7 bases outside the gene matches. CDR3 DNA sequence: TGTGCCAGCAGCTTGCGGACAGGGGCAGGCAACGAGCAGTACTTC. Its translation: CASSLRTGAGNEQYF.

The V call is TRBV29-1, the J call TRBJ1-2, with 9 bases that match TRBD1. Germline CDR1 SQVTM, CDR2 ANQGSEA. This CDR3 is built from 13 residues. The ends lost 0 bases at V and 7 bases at J; junction bases unmatched: 3. The CDR3 sequence: CSVEDRTGVGYTF. The CDR3 bases are TGCAGCGTTGAAGATCGGACAGGGGTTGGCTACACCTTC.

V is TRBV29-1 and J is TRBJ1-2; D not certain. Germline V gives CDR1 SQVTM, CDR2 ANQGSEA. This CDR3 has 11 residues. V lost 1 base, J lost 7 bases, and 7 bases lay in between. CDR3 nucleotide sequence: TGCAGCGTTGAAGGTCCCGGTGGCTACACCTTC. Its translation is CSVEGPGGYTF.

This sequence joins TRBV7-8 and TRBJ1-1; a possible D gene is TRBD1 (6 bases). This CDR3 has 16 amino acids. Trimming removed 1 base at V and 0 bases at J, with 12 bases between. The germline V gene has CDR1 SGHVS and CDR2 FQNEAQ. This CDR3 is CASSLGSGALNTEAFF. DNA for the CDR3: TGTGCCAGCAGCTTAGGGTCAGGGGCCTTGAACACTGAAGCTTTCTTT. Based on the CDR3 plus reference TRBV7-8 and TRBJ1-1, the full variable domain is GAGVSQSPRYKVAKRGQDVALRCDPISGHVSLFWYQQALGQGPEFLTYFQNEAQLDKSGLPSDRFFAERPEGSVSTLKIQRTQQEDSAVYLCASSLGSGALNTEAFFGQGTRLTVV.

The CDR3 sequence: CASSQAGTPQETQYF. CDR3 DNA: TGTGCCAGCAGCCAAGCGGGGACGCCCCAAGAGACCCAGTACTTC. J is TRBJ2-5 and V is TRBV7-7; TRBD2 aligns across 7 bases. The CDR3 is 15 amino acids. The ends lost 5 bases at V and 1 base at J; junction bases unmatched: 7. Germline V gene sequence: CDR1 SSHAT, CDR2 FNYEAQ (reference sequence).

V usage is TRBV30 and J usage is TRBJ1-2; D remains ambiguous. Germline V gene lookup returns CDR1 GTSNPN and CDR2 SVGIG (reference sequence). With 5 bases removed from V and 4 bases from J, the gap between germline ends came to 14 bases. The CDR3 is 13 residues long. The CDR3 sequence: CAWEEEGVYGYTF. In nucleotides, the CDR3 is TGTGCCTGGGAAGAGGAGGGCGTCTATGGCTACACCTTC.

The chain has TRBV2 and TRBJ2-3; 12 positions agree with TRBD2. Germline V CDR1 and CDR2: SNHLY, FYNNEI. The CDR3 has 18 residues. V lost 4 bases to trimming and J lost 2 bases; unmatched junction nucleotides: 10. DNA of the CDR3: TGTGCCAGCAGTGTTGGGCTAGCGGGAGGGCTCTCCACAGATACGCAGTATTTT. Encoded protein: CASSVGLAGGLSTDTQYF.

The chain couples TRBV5-5 to TRBJ2-7; D perhaps matches TRBD1 (5 bases). V was pared by 2 bases and J by 4 bases, with 13 bases between. This CDR3 spans 14 amino acids. Germline-derived CDR1 and CDR2 are SGHKS and YYEKEE (reference sequence). The CDR3 DNA reads TGTGCCAGCAGCTTAACCAGGGCAACTTACGAGCAGTACTTC. This translates into CASSLTRATYEQYF.

This clone has a handful of counts. V and J are TRBV6-2 or TRBV6-3 and TRBJ1-2, with D perhaps TRBD1 (5 bases). The CDR3 loop spans 15 amino acids. Trimming stripped 0 bases from V and 8 bases from J, with 16 bases between. Germline V CDR1 and CDR2: MNHEY, SVGEGT. Here the CDR3 reads CASSYSRGSSWGYTF. The CDR3 nucleotides read TGTGCCAGCAGTTACTCGCGGGGGTCTTCGTGGGGCTACACCTTC.

This clone was counted a few times. CDR3: CASSSNPFSGNTIYF. The CDR3, as DNA: TGTGCCAGCAGCTCTAACCCTTTCTCTGGAAACACCATATATTTT. The genes are TRBV7-2 and TRBJ1-3, with unresolved D. The CDR3 has 15 residues. CDR1 and CDR2 from the germline V gene are SGHTA and FQGNSA. The ends were cut back, 4 bases at V and 0 bases at J, with 10 bases in the middle. Together with reference TRBV7-2 and TRBJ1-3, the CDR3 gives the full variable domain: GAGVSQSPSNKVTEKGKDVELRCDPISGHTALYWYRQSLGQGLEFLIYFQGNSAPDKSGLPSDRFSAERTGGSVSTLTIQRTQQEDSAVYLCASSSNPFSGNTIYFGEGSWLTVV.

This chain connects TRBV10-3 to TRBJ1-2; 10 bases are a match to TRBD1. Germline assignment: CDR1 ENHRY and CDR2 SYGVKD. The CDR3 sequence is 14 residues long. Trimming took 10 bases from V and 2 from J; bases not matched to a gene: 7. The CDR3 sequence is CATKMGQGNYGYTF. The DNA for the CDR3 is TGTGCCACCAAAATGGGACAGGGGAACTATGGCTACACCTTC.

The chain recombines TRBV29-1 with TRBJ2-1, with 8 positions matching TRBD1. V lost 6 bases to trimming and J lost 4 bases; unmatched junction nucleotides: 5. Germline V CDR1 and CDR2: SQVTM, ANQGSEA. This CDR3 comprises 13 residues. Here the CDR3 reads CSVPDRGYNEQFF. CDR3 in DNA: TGCAGCGTCCCTGACAGGGGTTACAATGAGCAGTTCTTC.

The chain recombines TRBV5-1 with TRBJ2-2, with TRBD2 matching over 9 bases. CDR3 size: 16 residues. Trimming took 4 bases from V and 0 from J; bases not matched to a gene: 4. CDR1 and CDR2 from the germline V gene are SGHRS and YFSETQ. The chain's CDR3 is CASSQSGGTNTGELFF. CDR3 sequence (DNA): TGCGCCAGCAGCCAGAGCGGGGGGACGAACACCGGGGAGCTGTTTTTT. Full variable domain (rest looked up from reference TRBV5-1 and TRBJ2-2): KAGVTQTPRYLIKTRGQQVTLSCSPISGHRSVSWYQQTPGQGLQFLFEYFSETQRNKGNFPGRFSGRQFSNSRSEMNVSTLELGDSALYLCASSQSGGTNTGELFFGEGSRLTVL.

The V gene is TRBV6-5, the J gene TRBJ1-3; 9 bases align to TRBD1. Trimming at V came to 4 bases and at J to 3 bases, leaving 4 bases not matched to a gene. Per the germline V gene, CDR1 is MNHEY and CDR2 is SVGAGI. CDR3 length equals 15 residues. CDR3 sequence reads: CASSSTGGFGNTIYF. The DNA for the CDR3 is TGTGCCAGCAGTTCTACAGGGGGCTTTGGAAACACCATATATTTT.

This rearrangement joins TRBV7-9 to TRBJ2-5; possible D gene TRBD2, 6 bases. Germline V gene sequence: CDR1 SEHNR, CDR2 FQNEAQ (reference sequence). The CDR3 contains 14 residues. V lost 4 bases, J lost 1 base, and 10 bases lay in between. As DNA, the CDR3 is TGTGCCAGCAGCTCCCGGGGGACCCAAGAGACCCAGTACTTC. This encodes CASSSRGTQETQYF. Together with reference TRBV7-9 and TRBJ2-5, the CDR3 gives the full variable domain: DTGVSQNPRHKITKRGQNVTFRCDPISEHNRLYWYRQTLGQGPEFLTYFQNEAQLEKSRLLSDRFSAERPKGSFSTLEIQRTEQGDSAMYLCASSSRGTQETQYFGPGTRLLVL.

V usage is TRBV7-6 and J usage is TRBJ2-5; D not resolved. CDR1 is SGHVS and CDR2 is FNYEAQ in the germline V gene. V gave up 5 bases and J gave up 1 base, with 5 bases separating them. This CDR3 is built from 12 residues. CDR3 coding DNA: TGTGCCAGCAGCCTACCCCAAGAGACCCAGTACTTC. This sequence encodes CASSLPQETQYF.

V usage is TRBV5-6 and J usage is TRBJ1-2; 7 bases match TRBD1. In germline, CDR1 is SGHDT, CDR2 YYEEEE. The ends lost 0 bases at V and 7 bases at J; junction bases unmatched: 0. The CDR3 contains 12 residues. This CDR3 is CASSLAGGGYTF. The CDR3 region has the DNA TGTGCCAGCAGCTTGGCAGGGGGTGGCTACACCTTC.

This clone was counted a few times. V and J are TRBV30 and TRBJ2-1; maybe TRBD2 (5 bases). Deletions cut 0 bases from V and 7 bases from J, with 13 bases between. The CDR3 extends over 14 amino acids. CDR1 and CDR2 (germline): GTSNPN, SVGIG (reference sequence). The DNA of the CDR3 is TGTGCCTGGAGTGTACCCCGCCCGGGAAATGAGCAGTTCTTC. Amino acid sequence: CAWSVPRPGNEQFF.

This clone was detected only a few times. This chain uses TRBV29-1 with TRBJ2-2, with D tentatively TRBD1 (6 bases). From germline, CDR1 is SQVTM and CDR2 ANQGSEA. Between the trimmed V and J ends, which lost 4 bases and 0 bases, there was a span of 6 bases. The CDR3 is 13 residues long. CDR3 loop: CSVGQANTGELFF. DNA of the CDR3: TGCAGCGTTGGACAGGCGAACACCGGGGAGCTGTTTTTT.

The gene calls are TRBV7-2 and TRBJ2-5, with 11 bases identical to TRBD1. CDR1 and CDR2 (germline): SGHTA, FQGNSA. V lost 3 bases and J lost 4; bases outside the gene matches: 4. The CDR3 is made up of 15 amino acids. This CDR3 reads CASSFLGTGGETQYF. The CDR3 region has the DNA TGTGCCAGCAGCTTCTTAGGGACAGGGGGAGAGACCCAGTACTTC.

This clone was seen a few times. V and J are TRBV23-1 and TRBJ2-2, with 7 bases that match TRBD1. TRBV23-1 is placed among ORFs of uncertain function. The CDR3 sequence is 15 residues long. V lost 3 bases, J lost 1 base, and 2 bases stayed unmatched. The CDR3 DNA is TGCGCCAGCAGTCATTGGACAGGGAACACCGGGGAGCTGTTTTTT. Protein: CASSHWTGNTGELFF.